This T cell receptor (beta chain) is drawn from a study of cytomegalovirus exposure and HLA in healthy donors. Study findings and constraints: A later analysis reportedly found fewer N-insertions in an Asian-associated ancestry cluster than the roughly 670-donor mean. It was reportedly the case that the classifier diagnosed cytomegalovirus status with high specificity and sensitivity.

V was trimmed by 6 bases and J by 8 bases, leaving 19 bases between them. The CDR3 is 14 residues long. The germline V gene encodes CDR1 PRHDT and CDR2 FYEKMQ (reference sequence). PCR employed 60 Vbeta and 13 Jbeta primers. The assay was immunoSEQ multiplex PCR, and TCRdb's table has in-frame clones only and misses some. The profile covers some 150,000 clones, with 60% to 80% appearing a single time and 1.7% taken by the ten largest. About this clone itself: Its cognate antigen is unknown.

The source of this sequence is a woman younger than 45 in good health and CMV-seronegative. The sequencing input was PBMCs. The V gene is TRBV13, the J gene TRBJ1-2; D gene uncertain. The CDR3 region is CASSYRSNLYGYTF. CDR3 coding DNA: TGTGCCAGCAGTTACCGGTCCAATCTATACGGCTACACCTTC.